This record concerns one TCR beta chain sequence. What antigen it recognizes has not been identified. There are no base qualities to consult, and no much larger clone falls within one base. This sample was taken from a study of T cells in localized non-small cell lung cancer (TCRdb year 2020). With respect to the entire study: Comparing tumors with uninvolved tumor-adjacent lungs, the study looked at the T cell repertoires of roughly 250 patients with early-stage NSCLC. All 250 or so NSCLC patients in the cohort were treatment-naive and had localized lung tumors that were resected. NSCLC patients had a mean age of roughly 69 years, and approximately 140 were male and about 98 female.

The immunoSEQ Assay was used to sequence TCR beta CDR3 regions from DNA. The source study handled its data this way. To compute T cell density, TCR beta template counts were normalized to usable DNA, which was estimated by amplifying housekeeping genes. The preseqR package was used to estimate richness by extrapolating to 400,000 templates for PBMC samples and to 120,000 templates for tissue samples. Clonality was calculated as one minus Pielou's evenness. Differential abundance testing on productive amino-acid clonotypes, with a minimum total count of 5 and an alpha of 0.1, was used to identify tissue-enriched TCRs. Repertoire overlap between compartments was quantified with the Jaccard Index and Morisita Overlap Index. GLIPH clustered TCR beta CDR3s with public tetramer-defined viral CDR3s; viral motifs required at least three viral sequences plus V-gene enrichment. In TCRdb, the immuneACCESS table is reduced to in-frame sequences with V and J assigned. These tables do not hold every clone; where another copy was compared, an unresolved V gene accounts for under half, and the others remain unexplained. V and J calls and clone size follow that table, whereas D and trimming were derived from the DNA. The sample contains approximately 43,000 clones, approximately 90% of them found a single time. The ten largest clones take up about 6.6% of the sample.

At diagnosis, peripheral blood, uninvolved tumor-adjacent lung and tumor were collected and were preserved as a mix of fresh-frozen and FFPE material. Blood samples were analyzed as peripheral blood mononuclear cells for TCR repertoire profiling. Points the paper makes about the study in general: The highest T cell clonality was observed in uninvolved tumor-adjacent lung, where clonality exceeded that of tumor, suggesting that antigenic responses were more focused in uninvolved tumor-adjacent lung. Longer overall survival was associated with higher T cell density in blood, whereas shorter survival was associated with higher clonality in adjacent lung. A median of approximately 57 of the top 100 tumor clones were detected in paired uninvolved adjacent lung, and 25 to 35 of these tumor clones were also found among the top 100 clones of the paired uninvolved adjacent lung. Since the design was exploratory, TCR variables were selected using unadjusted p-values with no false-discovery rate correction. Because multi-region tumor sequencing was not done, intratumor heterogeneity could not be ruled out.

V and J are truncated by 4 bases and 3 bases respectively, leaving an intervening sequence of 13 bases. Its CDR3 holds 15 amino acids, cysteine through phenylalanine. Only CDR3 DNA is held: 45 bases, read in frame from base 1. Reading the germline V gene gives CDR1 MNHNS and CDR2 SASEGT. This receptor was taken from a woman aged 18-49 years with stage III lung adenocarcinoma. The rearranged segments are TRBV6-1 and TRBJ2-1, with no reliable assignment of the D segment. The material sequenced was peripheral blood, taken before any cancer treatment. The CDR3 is CASSVTRWNYNEQFF. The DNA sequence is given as TGTGCCAGCAGTGTCACCAGGTGGAACTACAATGAGCAGTTCTTC.